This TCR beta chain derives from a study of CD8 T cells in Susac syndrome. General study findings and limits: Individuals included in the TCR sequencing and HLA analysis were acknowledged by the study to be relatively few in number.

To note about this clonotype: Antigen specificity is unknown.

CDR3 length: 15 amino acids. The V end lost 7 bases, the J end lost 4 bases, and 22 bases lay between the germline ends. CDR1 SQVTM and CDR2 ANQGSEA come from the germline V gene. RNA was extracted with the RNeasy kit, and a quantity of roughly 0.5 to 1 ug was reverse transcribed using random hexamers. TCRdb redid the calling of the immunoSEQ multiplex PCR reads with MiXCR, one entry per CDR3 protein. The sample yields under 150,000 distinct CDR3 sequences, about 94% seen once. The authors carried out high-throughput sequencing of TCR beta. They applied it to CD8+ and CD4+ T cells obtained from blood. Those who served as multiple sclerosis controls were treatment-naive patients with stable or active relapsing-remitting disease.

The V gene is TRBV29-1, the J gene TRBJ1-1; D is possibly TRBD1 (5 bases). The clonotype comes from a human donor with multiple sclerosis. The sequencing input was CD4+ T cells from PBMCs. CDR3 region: CSDWKGPSWGTEAFF. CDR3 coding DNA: TGCAGCGACTGGAAGGGACCTTCCTGGGGCACTGAAGCTTTCTTT.